The clone carrying this T cell receptor (beta chain) was seen at least ten times. These data belong to a study of spatial heterogeneity in lung cancer. On the study more broadly: Consistent detection of more beta-chain than alpha-chain sequences was observed. For the average unique TCR and UMI combination, more than 8.5 occurrences appeared in raw reads.

In germline, CDR1 is SQVTM, CDR2 ANQGSEA. V was pared by 0 bases and J by 2 bases, with 5 bases of the junction left unmatched. This CDR3 contains 16 residues. Unique molecular identifiers tagged every individual TCR cDNA molecule. Using its own MiXCR run on the 5' RACE reads, TCRdb lists one record per CDR3 protein. Of 8,500 to 14,000 distinct CDR3 sequences listed, roughly 4.2% are singletons. Time point of the sample: sample taken at primary tumor resection. Without sorting, whole RNA was sequenced from tumor, nontumor lung or frozen PBMC. Patients with untreated early-stage non-small cell lung cancer, numbering 72, were the donors.

The sequence was collected from a male donor with early-stage non-small cell lung cancer. V is TRBV29-1 and J is TRBJ2-3; TRBD2 matches 10 bases. Sequencing used normal lung tissue next to the tumor, obtained at surgery. CDR3 coding DNA: TGCAGCGTTGAAGATCCACTAGCGGGGACCACAGATACGCAGTATTTT. Translating it yields CSVEDPLAGTTDTQYF.